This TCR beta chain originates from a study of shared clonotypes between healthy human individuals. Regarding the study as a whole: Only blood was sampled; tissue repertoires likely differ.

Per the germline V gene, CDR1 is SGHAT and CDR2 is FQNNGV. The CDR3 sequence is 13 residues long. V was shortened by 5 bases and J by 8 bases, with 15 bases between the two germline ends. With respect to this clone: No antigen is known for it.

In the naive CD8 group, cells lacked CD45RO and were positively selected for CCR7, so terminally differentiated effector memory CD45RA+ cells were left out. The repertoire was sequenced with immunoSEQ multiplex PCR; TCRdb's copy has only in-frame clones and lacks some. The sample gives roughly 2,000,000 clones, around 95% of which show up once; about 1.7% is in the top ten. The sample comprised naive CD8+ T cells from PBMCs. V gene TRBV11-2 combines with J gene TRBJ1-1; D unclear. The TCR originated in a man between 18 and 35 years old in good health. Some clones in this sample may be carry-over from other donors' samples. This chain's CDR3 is CASSPSSTKEAFF. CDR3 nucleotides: TGTGCCAGCAGCCCGTCAAGCACCAAAGAAGCTTTCTTT.